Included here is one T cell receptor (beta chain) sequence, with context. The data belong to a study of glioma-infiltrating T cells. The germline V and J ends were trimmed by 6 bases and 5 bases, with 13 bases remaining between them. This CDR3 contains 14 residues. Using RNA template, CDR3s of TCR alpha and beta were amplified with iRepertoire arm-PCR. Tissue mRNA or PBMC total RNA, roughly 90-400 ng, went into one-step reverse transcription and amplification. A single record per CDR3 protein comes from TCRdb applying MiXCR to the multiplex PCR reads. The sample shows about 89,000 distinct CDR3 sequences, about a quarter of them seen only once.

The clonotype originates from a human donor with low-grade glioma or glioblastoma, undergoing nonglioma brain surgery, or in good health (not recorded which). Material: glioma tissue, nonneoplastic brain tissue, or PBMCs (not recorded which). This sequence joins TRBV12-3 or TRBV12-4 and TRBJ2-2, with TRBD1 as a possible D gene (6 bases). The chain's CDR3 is CASRRGHETGELFF. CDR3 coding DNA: TGTGCCAGCAGGAGGGGACATGAGACCGGGGAGCTGTTTTTT.